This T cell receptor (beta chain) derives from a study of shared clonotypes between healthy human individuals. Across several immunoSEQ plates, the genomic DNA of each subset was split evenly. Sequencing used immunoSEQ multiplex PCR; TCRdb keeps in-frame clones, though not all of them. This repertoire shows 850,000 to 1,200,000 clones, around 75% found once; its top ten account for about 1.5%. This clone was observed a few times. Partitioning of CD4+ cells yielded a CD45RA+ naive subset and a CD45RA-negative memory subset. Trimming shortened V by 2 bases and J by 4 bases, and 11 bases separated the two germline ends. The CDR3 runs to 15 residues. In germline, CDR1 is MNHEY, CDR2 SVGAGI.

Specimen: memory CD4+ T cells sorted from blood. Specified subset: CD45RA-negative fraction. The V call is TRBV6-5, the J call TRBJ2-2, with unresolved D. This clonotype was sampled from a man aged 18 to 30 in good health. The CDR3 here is CASSYDGPITGELFF. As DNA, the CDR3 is TGTGCCAGCAGTTACGACGGACCGATCACCGGGGAGCTGTTTTTT.